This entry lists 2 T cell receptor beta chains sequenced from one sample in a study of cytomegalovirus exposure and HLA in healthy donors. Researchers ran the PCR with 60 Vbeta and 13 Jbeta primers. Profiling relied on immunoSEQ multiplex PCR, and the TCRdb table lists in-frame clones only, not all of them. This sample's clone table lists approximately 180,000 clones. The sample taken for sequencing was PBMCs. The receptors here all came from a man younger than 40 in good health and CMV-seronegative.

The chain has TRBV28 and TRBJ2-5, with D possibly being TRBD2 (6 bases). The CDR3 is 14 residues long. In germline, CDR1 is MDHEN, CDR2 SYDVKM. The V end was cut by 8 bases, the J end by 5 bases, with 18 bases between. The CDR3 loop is CASRGGSGGETQYF. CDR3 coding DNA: TGTGCCAGCCGTGGGGGGTCCGGCGGCGAGACCCAGTACTTC.

CDR3 in amino acids: CASSDPMGANYEQYF. DNA of the CDR3: TGTGCCAGCAGTGACCCGATGGGGGCGAACTACGAGCAGTACTTC. The chain is built from TRBV25-1 and TRBJ2-7; a weak D match, TRBD1 (6 bases). Trimming cost V 3 bases and J 3 bases, with 15 bases left between them. The CDR3 spans 15 residues. The V gene's germline CDR1 is MGHDK and CDR2 SYGVNS.